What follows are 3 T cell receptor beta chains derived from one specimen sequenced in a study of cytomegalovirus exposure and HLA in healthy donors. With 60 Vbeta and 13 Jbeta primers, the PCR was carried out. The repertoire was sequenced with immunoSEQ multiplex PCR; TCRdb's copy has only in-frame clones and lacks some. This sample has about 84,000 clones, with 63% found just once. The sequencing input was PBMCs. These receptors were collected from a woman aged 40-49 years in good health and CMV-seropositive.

CDR3: CASSLGHEPYNEQFF. For the CDR3, the DNA is TGTGCCAGCAGCTTAGGTCACGAGCCCTACAATGAGCAGTTCTTC. The gene calls are TRBV7-2 and TRBJ2-1, with unresolved D. V dropped 1 base and J dropped 2 bases, with 9 bases sitting between them. The germline gives CDR1 SGHTA, CDR2 FQGNSA. The CDR3 sequence is 15 residues long.

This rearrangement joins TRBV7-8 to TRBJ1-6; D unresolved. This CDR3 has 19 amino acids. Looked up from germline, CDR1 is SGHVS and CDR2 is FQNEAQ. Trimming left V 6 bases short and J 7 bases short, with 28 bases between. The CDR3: CASRSVMAGEGWGNSPLHF. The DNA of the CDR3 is TGTGCCAGCAGATCCGTCATGGCTGGGGAGGGTTGGGGAAATTCACCCCTCCACTTT.

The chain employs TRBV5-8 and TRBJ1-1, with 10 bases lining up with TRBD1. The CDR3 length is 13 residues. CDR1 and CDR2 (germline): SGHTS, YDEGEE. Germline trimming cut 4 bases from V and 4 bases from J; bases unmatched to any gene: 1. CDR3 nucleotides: TGTGCCAGCAGCCGGGACAGGGGCACTGAAGCTTTCTTT. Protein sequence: CASSRDRGTEAFF.